This T cell receptor beta chain was observed in a study of blood T cell repertoires in COVID-19. Measured with immunoSEQ multiplex PCR; TCRdb has only the in-frame clones, and not every one. The sample includes about 180,000 clones, 86% seen only once; the top ten take roughly 2.8%. Sequencing was carried out using peripheral blood. This TCR came from a woman aged 30 to 39 with active or convalescent COVID-19.

CDR3 nucleotide sequence: TGCGCCAGCAGCTTGCTAGCGGGAGTCGAAGATACGCAGTATTTT. Amino acids: CASSLLAGVEDTQYF. The chain is built from TRBV5-1 and TRBJ2-3; 10 positions agree with TRBD2. The germline CDR1 and CDR2 sequences are SGHRS and YFSETQ. The length of the CDR3 is 15 residues. Losses at the gene ends were 1 base for V and 5 bases for J; bases not matched to a gene: 4.